The 3 T cell receptor beta chains below were found in one sample sequenced in a study of T cell responses to AZD1222 COVID-19 vaccine. Produced via immunoSEQ multiplex PCR; TCRdb's table is partial and in-frame only. The sample lists 95,000 to 150,000 clones; more than 70% were seen once. The sequenced sample was peripheral blood, obtained on day 0 of AZD1222 vaccination. These receptors came from an adult in good health.

Comments on this clone: The junction does not match germline at one end; this may be a read error. The rearrangement uses TRBV9 and TRBJ1-1; 7 bases line up with TRBD1. The length of the CDR3 is 13 residues. From germline, CDR1 is SGDLS and CDR2 YYNGEE. CDR3 nucleotide sequence: TGTGCCAGCAGCGGATTCGACAGGGCCGTCCTTAGTTTT. Its translation is CASSGFDRAVLSF.

The rearrangement links TRBV5-3 to TRBJ2-5; 7 bases align to TRBD1. TRBV5-3 is treated as an ORF (open reading frame) with a function not yet certain. Trimming at V came to 0 bases and at J to 3 bases, leaving 14 bases not matched to a gene. CDR3 length: 18 amino acids. CDR3 region: CARSLVASAGDSKETQYF. CDR3 DNA sequence: TGTGCCAGAAGCTTGGTTGCCTCGGCAGGGGACAGCAAAGAGACCCAGTACTTC.

The chain joins TRBV28 to TRBJ2-2; 10 nucleotides agree with TRBD1. V dropped 6 bases and J dropped 4; count of bases not matched to a gene: 8. The CDR3 is made up of 16 amino acids. CDR1 and CDR2 from the germline V gene are MDHEN and SYDVKM. CDR3 loop: CASSQERTGGTGELFF. CDR3 nucleotide sequence: TGTGCCAGCAGCCAAGAAAGGACAGGGGGCACCGGGGAGCTGTTTTTT.